This TCR beta chain is drawn from a study of blood T cell repertoires in COVID-19. The V gene lost 5 bases and the J gene lost 4 bases, with 11 bases spanning the gap. The germline V gene encodes CDR1 SEHNR and CDR2 FQNEAQ (reference sequence). CDR3 size: 13 residues. In the authors' workflow: Estimation of nucleated cell counts relied on the amplification of reference gene primers. Repertoires were generated with immunoSEQ multiplex PCR, while TCRdb's copy carries only in-frame clones and drops some. The DNA gave D and trimming, while V, J and clone size come from that table. The table records under 300,000 clones, 86% of them present only once.

The V gene is TRBV7-9, the J gene TRBJ1-1; D possibly corresponds to TRBD1 (5 bases). The material sequenced was peripheral blood. The clonotype comes from a woman in her thirties with active or convalescent COVID-19. The CDR3 nucleotides are TGTGCCAGCAGCGCCCGGGGGGGCACTGAAGCTTTCTTT. Its translation: CASSARGGTEAFF.